The TCR beta chain under discussion was sequenced for a study of tumor-infiltrating T cells and Merkel cell polyomavirus. Study-level background: CD8+ T cells recognized the Merkel cell polyomavirus KLL epitope. Whole-study findings and limits: MCC-specific survival was better with more unique KLL-specific clonotypes in tumors. T cells against other Merkel cell polyomavirus epitopes were not captured. Only one public clonotype, shared by two patients, appeared among approximately 400 sequences. MCC-specific survival improved with about 1.9-20% versus roughly 0-0.15% intratumoral KLL-specific T cells.

Data came from immunoSEQ multiplex PCR; TCRdb stores just in-frame clones and leaves some out. This table holds 20,000 to 30,000 clones, 70% to 90% found once. For this clone: Its antigen is as yet unknown.

V was pared by 3 bases and J by 5 bases, with 7 bases between. This CDR3 is 12 amino acids long. Per germline, CDR1 SEHNR and CDR2 FQNEAQ (reference sequence). Immunohistochemistry showed robust Merkel cell polyomavirus Large T antigen staining in every patient's tumor. The sample taken for sequencing was lymph node tissue. This sequence originates from a man in his forties or fifties with Merkel cell carcinoma. The rearrangement links TRBV7-9 to TRBJ2-5; unclear D gene. The CDR3 here is CASSFNRETQYF. DNA for the CDR3: TGTGCCAGCAGCTTTAACCGGGAGACCCAGTACTTC.